One and the same sample provided the 29 T cell receptor beta chains below, sequenced in a study of cytomegalovirus exposure and HLA in healthy donors. PCR amplification relied on 60 Vbeta primers (plus 13 Jbeta primers). Assay: immunoSEQ multiplex PCR; the TCRdb copy retains only in-frame clones and omits some. The data contain approximately 100,000 clones, over 8% of them singletons. Sample: PBMCs. These receptor sequences come from a middle-aged man in good health and CMV-seropositive.

The chain couples TRBV5-1 to TRBJ2-3, with 8 bases that match TRBD1. Germline V gene lookup returns CDR1 SGHRS and CDR2 YFSETQ. The CDR3 runs 16 residues. V shed 6 bases, J shed 3 bases, and the junction held 12 bases outside the gene matches. The CDR3 coding sequence is TGCGCCAGCACCCCCTCAGGGGGCTTGGTTACAGATACGCAGTATTTT. This translates into CASTPSGGLVTDTQYF.

The CDR3 nucleotides are TGTGCCAGCAGTGAAAAACCTAGGGGACTAGCGGGAACTCCTAACAATGAGCAGTTCTTC. This sequence encodes CASSEKPRGLAGTPNNEQFF. V is TRBV6-1 and J is TRBJ2-1; 13 bases match TRBD2. The CDR3 runs 20 residues. Germline values: CDR1 MNHNS, CDR2 SASEGT. The V segment lost 2 bases and the J segment 5 bases; nucleotides outside the gene matches: 15.

The table lists this clone with a few counts. The V and J genes are TRBV6-6 and TRBJ2-1; no clear D gene. CDR1 is MNHNY and CDR2 is SVGAGI in the germline V gene (reference sequence). CDR3 size: 12 residues. The ends were cut back, 4 bases at V and 6 bases at J, with 7 bases in the middle. The CDR3 here is CASSLMSNEQFF. CDR3 DNA sequence: TGTGCCAGCAGTTTAATGAGCAATGAGCAGTTCTTC.

Ten or more counts support this clone. The rearrangement joins TRBV6-5 to TRBJ1-2; D remains unclear. Trimming shortened V by 6 bases and J by 8 bases, and 10 bases separated the two germline ends. The germline gives CDR1 MNHEY, CDR2 SVGAGI. The CDR3 consists of 11 residues. In DNA form, the CDR3 reads TGTGCCAGCAGCCAAGAGGGAGGCTACACCTTC. It yields the protein CASSQEGGYTF.

The CDR3 spells CASSIETAGGEAFF. The CDR3, as DNA: TGTGCCAGTAGTATAGAAACAGCGGGCGGTGAAGCTTTCTTT. This chain links TRBV19 with TRBJ1-1; D not certain. CDR1 and CDR2 (germline): LNHDA, SQIVND (reference sequence). Between the trimmed V and J ends, which lost 0 bases and 7 bases, there was a span of 12 bases. This CDR3 region has 14 residues.

The V gene is TRBV5-1, the J gene TRBJ2-5; the match to TRBD1 covers 9 bases. CDR3 length equals 13 residues. Looked up from germline, CDR1 is SGHRS and CDR2 is YFSETQ. Trimming removed 3 bases from V and 4 bases from J; junction bases left unmatched: 1. The CDR3 sequence is CASSSGQGETQYF. Written as DNA, the CDR3 is TGCGCCAGCAGCTCGGGACAGGGAGAGACCCAGTACTTC.

This clone appeared a few times. This rearrangement joins TRBV28 to TRBJ2-7, with TRBD1 matching over 7 bases. With 5 bases clipped from V and 6 bases from J, the junction kept 7 bases outside the gene matches. The CDR3 is 13 amino acids. The V gene's germline CDR1 is MDHEN and CDR2 SYDVKM. CDR3 in DNA: TGTGCCAGCAGTGCCGCCGACAGGGTCGAGCAGTACTTC. This codes for CASSAADRVEQYF.

This clone has more than one count but fewer than ten. This rearrangement joins TRBV5-6 to TRBJ2-5; D may be TRBD2 (6 bases). Looked up from germline, CDR1 is SGHDT and CDR2 is YYEEEE. The CDR3 totals 14 residues. The V end was cut by 4 bases, the J end by 5 bases, with 15 bases between. CDR3 in DNA: TGTGCCAGCAGCGGGGAGGAACAATGGGAGACCCAGTACTTC. Encoded protein: CASSGEEQWETQYF.

The chain joins TRBV28 to TRBJ2-5, with 7 positions matching TRBD2. The V and J ends lost 3 bases and 0 bases, in that order; junction bases with no gene match: 4. The CDR3 consists of 15 residues. Germline V gene data show CDR1 as MDHEN and CDR2 as SYDVKM. This CDR3 reads CASSFAGTNQETQYF. CDR3 sequence (DNA): TGTGCCAGCAGTTTCGCCGGGACTAACCAAGAGACCCAGTACTTC.

The chain carries TRBV27 and TRBJ2-2, with 9 bases matching TRBD2. Germline V gene data show CDR1 as MNHEY and CDR2 as SMNVEV (reference sequence). The CDR3 sequence is 17 residues long. Trimming at V came to 4 bases and at J to 0 bases, leaving 6 bases not matched to a gene. CDR3 coding DNA: TGTGCCAGCAGTTCCCCTGGCGGGAGGGCGAACACCGGGGAGCTGTTTTTT. This gives the protein CASSSPGGRANTGELFF.

V gene TRBV5-1 combines with J gene TRBJ1-4; no clear D gene. Germline-derived CDR1 and CDR2 are SGHRS and YFSETQ. The CDR3 contains 14 residues. The V gene lost 0 bases and the J gene lost 4 bases, with 7 bases spanning the gap. The CDR3 nucleotides read TGCGCCAGCAGCTTGGCCCAAATTAATGAAAAACTGTTTTTT. Amino acid sequence: CASSLAQINEKLFF.

This chain joins TRBV7-8 and TRBJ1-3; D perhaps matches TRBD1 (5 bases). The V end was cut by 3 bases, the J end by 0 bases, with 12 bases between. This CDR3 spans 16 amino acids. Germline V gene data show CDR1 as SGHVS and CDR2 as FQNEAQ. CDR3 nucleotides: TGTGCCAGCAGCTTCGGGGAGGGGAGCTCTGGAAACACCATATATTTT. It translates to CASSFGEGSSGNTIYF.

The V gene is TRBV29-1, the J gene TRBJ2-7, with D perhaps matching TRBD1 (5 bases). Deletions cut 7 bases from V and 4 bases from J, with 11 bases between. The CDR3 loop spans 11 amino acids. Looked up from germline, CDR1 is SQVTM and CDR2 is ANQGSEA. The CDR3 is CSARQRYEQYF. The CDR3 DNA sequence: TGCAGCGCACGACAGCGATACGAGCAGTACTTC.

This chain links TRBV19 with TRBJ2-2; 9 bases align to TRBD2. Germline V CDR1 and CDR2: LNHDA, SQIVND (reference sequence). This CDR3 has 16 amino acids. V was clipped by 5 bases and J by 6 bases; unmatched bases: 10. CDR3 bases: TGTGCCAGTAGTCCATCTAGCGGGACCGGCTCCGGGGAGCTGTTTTTT. It translates to CASSPSSGTGSGELFF.

V is TRBV28 and J is TRBJ2-3; D remains unclear. Germline CDR1 is MDHEN and CDR2 is SYDVKM. Trimming took 8 bases from V and 3 from J, leaving 9 bases between them. The CDR3 totals 12 residues. CDR3 coding DNA: TGTGCCAGCCGCTTCGGGACAGATACGCAGTATTTT. It translates to CASRFGTDTQYF.

V gene TRBV7-9 combines with J gene TRBJ2-5; tentatively, D is TRBD1 (5 bases). The CDR3 covers 15 residues. CDR1 is SEHNR and CDR2 is FQNEAQ in the germline V gene (reference sequence). With 3 bases removed from V and 1 base from J, the gap between germline ends came to 12 bases. The CDR3 protein is CASSLGPDGQETQYF. The CDR3 DNA sequence: TGTGCCAGCAGCTTGGGGCCCGATGGCCAAGAGACCCAGTACTTC.

The chain carries TRBV15 and TRBJ1-2; D perhaps matches TRBD1 (6 bases). V was clipped by 1 base and J by 4 bases, with 7 bases between them. Germline assignment: CDR1 LNHNV and CDR2 YYDKDF (reference sequence). The CDR3 length is 13 residues. The CDR3: CATSRGGLYGYTF. The CDR3, as DNA: TGTGCCACCAGCAGAGGGGGGCTCTATGGCTACACCTTC. Full variable domain (missing parts from reference TRBV15 and TRBJ1-2): DAMVIQNPRYQVTQFGKPVTLSCSQTLNHNVMYWYQQKSSQAPKLLFHYYDKDFNNEADTPDNFQSRRPNTSFCFLDIRSPGLGDTAMYLCATSRGGLYGYTFGSGTRLTVV.

The chain links TRBV19 to TRBJ1-4; 8 bases line up with TRBD1. This CDR3 contains 16 residues. The junction had 6 bases not matched to a gene; V was cut back by 6 bases and J by 0 bases. Germline V gene sequence: CDR1 LNHDA, CDR2 SQIVND (reference sequence). DNA of the CDR3: TGTGCCAGTAGGAGACAGGGGCCTGCAACTAATGAAAAACTGTTTTTT. Encoded protein: CASRRQGPATNEKLFF.

In this sample, this clone is medium-sized (0.01 to 0.1%). The V call is TRBV6-5, the J call TRBJ2-7, with 8 bases fitting TRBD1. V gave up 5 bases and J gave up 0 bases; unmatched junction bases: 6. This CDR3 region has 15 residues. Germline CDR1 MNHEY, CDR2 SVGAGI. The CDR3 protein is CASSHRDRSSYEQYF. The CDR3 DNA reads TGTGCCAGCAGTCACCGGGACAGGAGCTCCTACGAGCAGTACTTC.

The genes are TRBV28 and TRBJ1-2, with a weak D call TRBD1 (5 bases). The CDR3 totals 12 residues. Germline CDR1 is MDHEN and CDR2 is SYDVKM. The V gene lost 5 bases and the J gene lost 5 bases, with 9 bases spanning the gap. CDR3 region: CASSPDSYGYTF. CDR3 DNA sequence: TGTGCCAGCAGTCCTGACAGTTATGGCTACACCTTC.

The J gene is TRBJ1-2, the V gene TRBV29-1; tentative D call: TRBD1 (5 bases). The germline gives CDR1 SQVTM, CDR2 ANQGSEA. This CDR3 comprises 12 residues. Trimming stripped 4 bases from V and 4 bases from J, with 10 bases between. The CDR3 reads CSVGGGLYGYTF. The CDR3 DNA sequence: TGCAGCGTTGGCGGGGGTCTCTATGGCTACACCTTC.

This clone is medium-sized within its sample. The chain has TRBV4-2 and TRBJ2-2; 15 bases are a match to TRBD2. The germline V gene encodes CDR1 LGHNA and CDR2 YNFKEQ. Unmatched junction bases numbered 5, after V lost 0 bases and J lost 6 bases. The CDR3 length is 18 residues. The CDR3, as DNA: TGTGCCAGCAGCCAAGATGGACTAGCGGGAGGGCTATCCGGGGAGCTGTTTTTT. Translated: CASSQDGLAGGLSGELFF.

The V and J genes are TRBV29-1 and TRBJ2-5, with D possibly being TRBD1 (7 bases). Germline V gives CDR1 SQVTM, CDR2 ANQGSEA. V dropped 4 bases and J dropped 7 bases, with 16 bases sitting between them. The CDR3 is 13 amino acids. The CDR3 loop reads CSVVPQQGGTQYF. DNA for the CDR3: TGCAGCGTTGTACCCCAGCAGGGGGGGACCCAGTACTTC. The entire variable domain, with the rest obtained from reference TRBV29-1 and TRBJ2-5, is as follows: SAVISQKPSRDICQRGTSLTIQCQVDSQVTMMFWYRQQPGQSLTLIATANQGSEATYESGFVIDKFPISRPNLTFSTLTVSNMSPEDSSIYLCSVVPQQGGTQYFGPGTRLLVL.

This clone has only a few counts. V usage is TRBV6-5 and J usage is TRBJ2-3; D unresolved. The length of the CDR3 is 13 residues. Looked up from germline, CDR1 is MNHEY and CDR2 is SVGAGI. V shed 6 bases and J shed 0 bases, with 7 bases lying between them. CDR3 sequence: CASSPGSTDTQYF. CDR3 nucleotide sequence: TGTGCCAGCAGCCCCGGGAGCACAGATACGCAGTATTTT.

By frequency in the sample, this clone is medium-sized (0.01 to 0.1%). This chain uses TRBV7-9 with TRBJ2-5; a possible D gene is TRBD1 (5 bases). The V gene lost 5 bases and the J gene lost 1 base, with 17 bases spanning the gap. Germline V CDR1 and CDR2: SEHNR, FQNEAQ (reference sequence). This CDR3 has 16 residues. The CDR3 sequence is CASSSQGYVVQETQYF. The CDR3 DNA sequence: TGTGCCAGCAGCAGCCAGGGTTACGTGGTCCAAGAGACCCAGTACTTC.

This chain uses TRBV6-1 with TRBJ2-6; 7 bases are shared with TRBD1. CDR3 length: 15 amino acids. V lost 6 bases, J lost 1 base, and 3 bases stayed unmatched. Looked up from germline, CDR1 is MNHNS and CDR2 is SASEGT. CDR3 sequence reads: CASRQTGSGANVLTF. The DNA of the CDR3 is TGTGCCAGCAGGCAGACAGGGTCTGGGGCCAACGTCCTGACTTTC.

The chain uses TRBV7-6 and TRBJ2-3, with D maybe TRBD1 (6 bases). CDR1 SGHVS and CDR2 FNYEAQ come from the germline V gene. With 1 base removed from V and 4 bases from J, the gap between germline ends came to 12 bases. The CDR3 length is 15 residues. The CDR3 bases are TGTGCCAGCAGCTTAGTAGGGGCAGGGGCAGATACGCAGTATTTT. Protein sequence: CASSLVGAGADTQYF.

As regards this clone: Other DNA sequences within the sample encode an identical CDR3. This sequence joins TRBV28 and TRBJ2-2; TRBD2 matches 10 bases. The germline V gene encodes CDR1 MDHEN and CDR2 SYDVKM. CDR3 size: 16 residues. Trimming cost V 5 bases and J 1 base; bases outside gene matches: 4. As DNA, the CDR3 is TGTGCCAGCAGTCTCAGCGGGAGGGGGAACACCGGGGAGCTGTTTTTT. Its protein product is CASSLSGRGNTGELFF.

This clone was detected ten times or more. Other DNA sequences within the sample encode an identical CDR3. The J gene is TRBJ2-7, the V gene TRBV27; 10 nucleotides align to TRBD1. V shed 0 bases and J 3 bases; nucleotides not matched to a gene: 2. CDR1 and CDR2 from the germline V gene are MNHEY and SMNVEV (reference sequence). There are 15 residues in the CDR3. The CDR3, as DNA: TGTGCCAGCAGTTTATCGGGGACAGGGGTCTACGAGCAGTACTTC. Translated: CASSLSGTGVYEQYF.